The 2 T cell receptor beta chains below all came from one sample that was sequenced in a study of monozygotic twins with inflammatory bowel disease. From the 5' RACE reads, TCRdb lists one entry per CDR3 protein and no DNA. This sample's clone table lists approximately 400,000 distinct CDR3 sequences. The sample comprised blood. These receptors all stem from a human donor with ulcerative colitis or Crohn's disease, or a healthy co-twin of an affected twin (not recorded which).

The genes are TRBV15 and TRBJ1-2. The CDR3 spans 15 residues. CDR1 LNHNV and CDR2 YYDKDF come from the germline V gene (reference sequence). The CDR3: CATSKEARANYGYTF.

V is TRBV20-1 and J is TRBJ1-1. Germline values: CDR1 DFQATT, CDR2 SNEGSKA (reference sequence). CDR3 length: 15 amino acids. The CDR3 here is CSATELGSSNTEAFF.